This entry lists 7 T cell receptor beta chains sequenced from one sample in a study of blood T cell repertoires in COVID-19. Only in-frame clones appear in the TCRdb table, and some are missing; sequencing was by immunoSEQ multiplex PCR. The sample carries 190,000 or so clones, about 80% recorded once. The sample taken for sequencing was PBMCs or T cells enriched from blood (not recorded which). Receptor source: a man aged 35 to 55 who had recovered from COVID-19.

This clone appeared many times. V usage is TRBV4-2 and J usage is TRBJ1-1; D is possibly TRBD1 (5 bases). The CDR3 has 16 amino acids. Germline assignment: CDR1 LGHNA and CDR2 YNFKEQ. V gave up 1 base and J gave up 11 bases, with 23 bases separating them. The CDR3 DNA sequence: TGTGCCAGCAGCCAAGTTGTAGTACGAACAGGCCGGGTGGCTTTCTTT. Protein product: CASSQVVVRTGRVAFF.

The gene calls are TRBV27 and TRBJ2-3, with 8 bases matching TRBD1. The CDR3 covers 13 residues. J was trimmed by 8 bases and V by 5 bases; bases with no gene match: 6. CDR1 and CDR2 from the germline V gene are MNHEY and SMNVEV (reference sequence). CDR3: CASSTGQGGTQYF. The CDR3 coding sequence is TGTGCCAGCAGTACCGGACAGGGCGGTACGCAGTATTTT.

The chain carries TRBV3-1 (or the pseudogene TRBV3-2) and TRBJ1-6, with 8 bases matching TRBD1. The trim removed 4 bases at V and 0 bases at J, leaving 5 bases unmatched. Germline V lookup: CDR1 LGHDT, CDR2 YNNKEL (reference sequence). The CDR3 spans 17 residues. In DNA form, the CDR3 reads TGTGCCAGCAGCCGAATGGGACAGGTCTCCTATAATTCACCCCTCCACTTT. Translated: CASSRMGQVSYNSPLHF.

This sequence joins TRBV9 and TRBJ2-7; 10 bases fit TRBD1. V lost 4 bases to trimming and J lost 3 bases; unmatched junction nucleotides: 7. Germline CDR1 reads SGDLS; CDR2 reads YYNGEE. There are 15 residues in the CDR3. Here the CDR3 reads CASSPGTGVIYEQYF. The CDR3 bases are TGTGCCAGCAGCCCCGGGACAGGGGTTATCTACGAGCAGTACTTC.

The V gene is TRBV4-3, the J gene TRBJ1-6, with a weak D call TRBD1 (5 bases). CDR1 is LGHNA and CDR2 is YSLEER in the germline V gene. The CDR3 covers 18 residues. Trimming cost V 0 bases and J 9 bases, with 21 bases left between them. CDR3 bases: TGCGCCAGCAGCCAAGATGTCCCCGGCGCGCAGGGAGGTTCACCCCTCCACTTT. It codes for CASSQDVPGAQGGSPLHF.

This chain uses TRBV6-2 or TRBV6-3 with TRBJ1-1; 8 positions agree with TRBD1. V lost 2 bases and J lost 4; bases outside the gene matches: 6. The CDR3 loop spans 15 amino acids. Germline values: CDR1 MNHEY, CDR2 SVGEGT. The CDR3 nucleotides read TGTGCCAGCAGTTACAGCTACAGGGGGAGCACTGAAGCTTTCTTT. This translates into CASSYSYRGSTEAFF.

The V and J genes are TRBV14 and TRBJ1-2; the D is unclear. Trimming pared 0 bases from V and 3 bases from J, leaving 8 bases between. This CDR3 has 14 residues. Germline V gene data show CDR1 as SGHDN and CDR2 as FVKESK. The CDR3 protein is CASSQERYHYGYTF. The DNA for the CDR3 is TGTGCCAGCAGCCAAGAACGGTACCACTATGGCTACACCTTC. Full variable domain (rest looked up from reference TRBV14 and TRBJ1-2): EAGVTQFPSHSVIEKGQTVTLRCDPISGHDNLYWYRRVMGKEIKFLLHFVKESKQDESGMPNNRFLAERTGGTYSTLKVQPAELEDSGVYFCASSQERYHYGYTFGSGTRLTVV.